Described below is a single T cell receptor (beta chain) sequence and its context. The table came from immunoSEQ multiplex PCR; TCRdb's copy has only in-frame clones and leaves some out. The sample shows about 150,000 clones, 80% to 95% of them seen only once. The source of the sample is a study of T cell responses to AZD1222 COVID-19 vaccine. The ends were cut back, 3 bases at V and 2 bases at J, with 9 bases in the middle. The CDR3 sequence is 14 residues long. Germline lookup yields CDR1 LNHDA and CDR2 SQIVND (reference sequence). This TCR came from an adult in good health. V is TRBV19 and J is TRBJ2-3; the D is unclear. The specimen comprised peripheral blood, sampled on day 0 of AZD1222 vaccination. The CDR3 DNA reads as TGTGCCAGTAGTATTACTGCAACCACAGATACGCAGTATTTT. It codes for CASSITATTDTQYF. The variable domain in full, with the rest retrieved from reference TRBV19 and TRBJ2-3, is DGGITQSPKYLFRKEGQNVTLSCEQNLNHDAMYWYRQDPGQGLRLIYYSQIVNDFQKGDIAEGYSVSREKKESFPLTVTSAQKNPTAFYLCASSITATTDTQYFGPGTRLTVL.